A selection of T cell receptor beta chains follows, all from one sample in a study of human T cells and chemical hapten exposure. TCRdb redid the calling of the RACE reads with MiXCR, one entry per CDR3 protein. The sample holds 50,000 to 70,000 distinct CDR3 sequences, approximately 10% seen once. The sequencing used whole blood, collected in connection with sensitization to the hapten diphenylcyclopropenone (DPC). The source of these receptors is a man in his forties with alopecia areata. Some clones in this sample may be carry-over from other donors' samples. CDR3s leave out the opening cysteine and the closing phenylalanine or tryptophan. Each record gives: J gene, V gene, D gene, CDR3 protein. The D gene is left open where the match is weak.

>TRBJ1-1|TRBV2|NA
ASSGLTVTEAF
>TRBJ2-5|TRBV28|NA
ASNTGEVAQETQY
>TRBJ2-1|TRBV20-1|NA
SARDLREQF
>TRBJ2-2|TRBV7-2|NA
ASSFVTGELF
>TRBJ2-3|TRBV20-1|TRBD2
SAEDGRSDTQY
>TRBJ2-1|TRBV30|TRBD2
AWGTSGMANEQF
>TRBJ2-5|TRBV28|NA
ASSDGDEETQY
>TRBJ2-6|TRBV7-3|NA
ASSLHESGANVLT
>TRBJ2-1|TRBV20-1|TRBD1
SARDWTGDNEQF
>TRBJ2-1|TRBV7-9|NA
ASAPGDPLNEQF
>TRBJ2-5|TRBV20-1|NA
SARVLKTGKQETQY
>TRBJ2-1|TRBV12-3/TRBV12-4|TRBD2
ASSSPHLAGRINEQF
>TRBJ1-5|TRBV28|NA
ASKDGGQPQH
>TRBJ1-2|TRBV7-2|NA
ASNQNYGYT
>TRBJ2-1|TRBV24-1|TRBD2
ATSGAGGPSPYNEQF
>TRBJ2-3|TRBV6-5|NA
ASSGTVSTDTQY
>TRBJ1-6|TRBV6-1|NA
ASSESRNSPLH
>TRBJ2-1|TRBV24-1|TRBD1
ATSDNSGTGLYNEQF
>TRBJ1-5|TRBV28|NA
ASSFGGAFNQPQH
>TRBJ1-5|TRBV19|NA
ASSPPGLLAQPQH
>TRBJ2-3|TRBV20-1|TRBD2
SAQGLALDTQY
>TRBJ1-2|TRBV6-5|TRBD1
ASYRTGARYGYT
>TRBJ2-7|TRBV5-4|NA
ASSSGGLIYEQY
>TRBJ2-3|TRBV29-1|NA
SVEKSRPADTQY
>TRBJ2-1|TRBV10-1|TRBD1
ASSSTGATFNNEQF
>TRBJ2-2|TRBV7-2|TRBD1
ASSFGQGGAGELF
>TRBJ1-3|TRBV7-2|TRBD1
ASSSDRGAGNTIY
>TRBJ1-2|TRBV11-1|TRBD1
ASSRAGTGGYGYT
>TRBJ2-7|TRBV7-2|NA
ASSARGEQY
>TRBJ1-6|TRBV5-4|NA
ASSYRAGEGSPLH
>TRBJ2-1|TRBV24-1|TRBD2
ATSAGTSYYEQF
>TRBJ1-1|TRBV28|NA
ASITQGNTEAF
>TRBJ1-5|TRBV20-1|NA
SASTGIYSNQPQH
>TRBJ1-2|TRBV7-2|NA
ASSASRSSYGYT
>TRBJ1-5|TRBV4-2|NA
ASSHRDNQPQH
>TRBJ2-5|TRBV24-1|TRBD2
ATSDASGSSGKTQY
>TRBJ2-3|TRBV9|NA
ASSVTPVPVTDTQY
>TRBJ2-5|TRBV18|NA
ASSPPGRQETQY
>TRBJ2-2|TRBV7-9|NA
ASSPQGPGELF
>TRBJ2-2|TRBV7-9|NA
ASSLFDTGELF
>TRBJ2-2|TRBV12-3/TRBV12-4|TRBD2
ASSSGLADTGELF